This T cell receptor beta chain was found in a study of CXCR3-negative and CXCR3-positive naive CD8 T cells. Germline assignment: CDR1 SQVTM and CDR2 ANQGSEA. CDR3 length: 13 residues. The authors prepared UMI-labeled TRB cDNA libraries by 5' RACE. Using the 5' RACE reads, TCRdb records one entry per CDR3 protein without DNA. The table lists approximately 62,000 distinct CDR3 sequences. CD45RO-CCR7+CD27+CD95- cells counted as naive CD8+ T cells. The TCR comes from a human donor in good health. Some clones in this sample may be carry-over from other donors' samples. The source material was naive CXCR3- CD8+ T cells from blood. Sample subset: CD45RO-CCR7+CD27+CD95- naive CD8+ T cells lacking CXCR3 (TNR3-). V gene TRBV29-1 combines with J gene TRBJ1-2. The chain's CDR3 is CSALNSGRYGYTF. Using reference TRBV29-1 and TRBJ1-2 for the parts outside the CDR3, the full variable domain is SAVISQKPSRDICQRGTSLTIQCQVDSQVTMMFWYRQQPGQSLTLIATANQGSEATYESGFVIDKFPISRPNLTFSTLTVSNMSPEDSSIYLCSALNSGRYGYTFGSGTRLTVV.